The sequence of this TCR beta chain was determined in a study of CD8+ T cells in alopecia areata. The wider study: Treated patients were scored for severity by percent of scalp affected.

Extraction of RNA preceded its reverse transcription into cDNA, which served as the sequencing template. The data were produced by immunoSEQ multiplex PCR, yet TCRdb's version contains in-frame clones alone and is incomplete. The table records more than 95,000 clones, about three fifths of them present only once. The treatment is: oral pan-JAK inhibitor, 5-10 mg twice daily. Obtained from alopecia areata patients were lesional scalp punch biopsies along with peripheral blood. The CDR3 consists of 11 residues. Germline CDR1 reads SQVTM; CDR2 reads ANQGSEA. With 8 bases removed from V and 8 bases from J, the gap between germline ends came to 15 bases.

This chain joins TRBV29-1 and TRBJ1-2, with a weak D call TRBD1 (6 bases). This material consisted of CD8+ T cells sorted from blood, taken at week 4, from a patient treated with tofacitinib. This TCR was sampled from a human donor with alopecia areata. This CDR3 is CSQDSLGGYTF. CDR3 DNA: TGCAGCCAGGACAGCCTGGGGGGCTACACCTTC.